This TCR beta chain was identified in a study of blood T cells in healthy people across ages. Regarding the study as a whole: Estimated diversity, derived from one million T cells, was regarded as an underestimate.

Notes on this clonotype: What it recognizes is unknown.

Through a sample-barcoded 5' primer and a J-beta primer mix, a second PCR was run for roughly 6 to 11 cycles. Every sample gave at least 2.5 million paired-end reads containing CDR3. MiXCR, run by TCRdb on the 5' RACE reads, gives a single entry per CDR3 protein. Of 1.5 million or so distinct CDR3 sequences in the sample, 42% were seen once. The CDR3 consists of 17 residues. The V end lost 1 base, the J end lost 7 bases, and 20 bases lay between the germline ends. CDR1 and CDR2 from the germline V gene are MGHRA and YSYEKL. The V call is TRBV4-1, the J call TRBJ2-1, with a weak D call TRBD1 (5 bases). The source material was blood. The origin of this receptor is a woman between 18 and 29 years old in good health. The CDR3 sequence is CASSQGQYPDPRNEQFF. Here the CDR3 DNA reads TGCGCCAGCAGCCAAGGACAGTATCCAGATCCCCGGAATGAGCAGTTCTTC.